This T cell receptor (beta chain) was found in a study of T cell repertoires in cytomegalovirus infection. Study-wide context: Matching HLA type, along with CMV infection, was indicated by public TCR beta signatures.

MiXCR was run by TCRdb on the reads, yielding one entry per CDR3 protein. The sample yields about 330,000 distinct CDR3 sequences, roughly a third seen once. Of note for this clonotype: Its matching antigen is unknown.

V gave up 1 base and J gave up 0 bases; unmatched junction bases: 9. Germline CDR1 is MDHEN and CDR2 is SYDVKM. This CDR3 comprises 17 residues. The chain links TRBV28 to TRBJ2-7, with 7 bases lining up with TRBD1. The sequencing here drew on cultured PBMCs, taken from culture after CMV antigen stimulation. The receptor's source is a human donor in good health (CMV status not recorded). Some clones in this sample may be carry-over from other donors' samples. In DNA form, the CDR3 reads TGTGCCAGCAGTTTATTGGAAGGGACAGTAGGCTCCTACGAGCAGTACTTC. Translating it yields CASSLLEGTVGSYEQYF.